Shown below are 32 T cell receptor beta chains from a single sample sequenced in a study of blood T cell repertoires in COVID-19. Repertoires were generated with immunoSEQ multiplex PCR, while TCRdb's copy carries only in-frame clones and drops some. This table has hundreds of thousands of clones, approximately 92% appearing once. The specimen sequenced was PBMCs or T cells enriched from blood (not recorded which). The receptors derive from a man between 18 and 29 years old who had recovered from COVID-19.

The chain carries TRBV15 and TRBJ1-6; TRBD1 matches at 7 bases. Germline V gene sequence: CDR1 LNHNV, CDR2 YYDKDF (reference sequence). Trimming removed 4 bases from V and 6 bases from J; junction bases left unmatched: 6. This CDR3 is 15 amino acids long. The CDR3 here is CATSTYTGVNSPLHF. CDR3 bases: TGTGCCACCAGCACCTATACAGGGGTTAATTCACCCCTCCACTTT.

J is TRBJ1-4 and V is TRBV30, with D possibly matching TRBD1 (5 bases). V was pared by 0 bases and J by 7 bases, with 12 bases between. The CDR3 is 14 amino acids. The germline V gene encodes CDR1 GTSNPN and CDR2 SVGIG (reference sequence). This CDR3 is CAWSVGQGGEKLFF. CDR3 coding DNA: TGTGCCTGGAGTGTGGGTCAGGGAGGTGAAAAACTGTTTTTT.

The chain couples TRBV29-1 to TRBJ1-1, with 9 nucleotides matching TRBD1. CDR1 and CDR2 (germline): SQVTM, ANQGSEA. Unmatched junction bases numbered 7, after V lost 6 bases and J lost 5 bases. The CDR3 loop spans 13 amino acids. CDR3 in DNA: TGCAGCGTAGACGGGACAGGGAGGACTGAAGCTTTCTTT. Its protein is CSVDGTGRTEAFF.

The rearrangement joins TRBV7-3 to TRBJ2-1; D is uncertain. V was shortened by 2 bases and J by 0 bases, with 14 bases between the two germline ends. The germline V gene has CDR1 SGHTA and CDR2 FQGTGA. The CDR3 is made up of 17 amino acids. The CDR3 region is CASSLGAGQSSYNEQFF. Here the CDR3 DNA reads TGTGCCAGCAGCTTAGGCGCAGGCCAAAGCTCCTACAATGAGCAGTTCTTC.

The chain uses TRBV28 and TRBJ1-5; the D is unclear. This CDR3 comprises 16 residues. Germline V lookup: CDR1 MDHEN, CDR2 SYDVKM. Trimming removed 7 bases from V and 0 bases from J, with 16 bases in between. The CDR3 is CASKDGSIYSNQPQHF. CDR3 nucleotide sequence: TGTGCCAGCAAGGACGGGAGCATCTATAGCAATCAGCCCCAGCATTTT.

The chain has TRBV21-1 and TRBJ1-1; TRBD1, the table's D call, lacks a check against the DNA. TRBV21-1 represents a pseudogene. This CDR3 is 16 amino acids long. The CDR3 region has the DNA TGTGCCAGCAGCAAATGGTCCGACAGGGGTAACACTGAAGCTTTCTTT. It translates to CASSKWSDRGNTEAFF.

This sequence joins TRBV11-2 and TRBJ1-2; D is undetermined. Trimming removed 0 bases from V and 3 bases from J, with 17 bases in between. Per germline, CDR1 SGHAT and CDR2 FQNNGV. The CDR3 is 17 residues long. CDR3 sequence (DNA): TGTGCCAGCAGCTTAGATGGTGAGGGAGCTTACTACTATGGCTACACCTTC. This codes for CASSLDGEGAYYYGYTF.

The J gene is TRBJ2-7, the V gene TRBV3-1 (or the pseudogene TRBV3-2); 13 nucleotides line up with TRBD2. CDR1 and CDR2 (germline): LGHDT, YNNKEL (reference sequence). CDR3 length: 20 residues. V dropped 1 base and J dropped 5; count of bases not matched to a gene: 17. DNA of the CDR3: TGTGCCAGCAGCCAAGTAGTGCAGGGGACTAGCGGGACTATACCCCACGAGCAGTACTTC. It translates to CASSQVVQGTSGTIPHEQYF.

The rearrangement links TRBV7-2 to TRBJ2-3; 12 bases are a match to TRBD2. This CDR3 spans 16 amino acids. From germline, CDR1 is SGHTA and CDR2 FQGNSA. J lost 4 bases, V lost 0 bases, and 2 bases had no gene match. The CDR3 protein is CASSLALAGGSDTQYF. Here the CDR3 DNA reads TGTGCCAGCAGCTTAGCCCTAGCGGGAGGGTCAGATACGCAGTATTTT.

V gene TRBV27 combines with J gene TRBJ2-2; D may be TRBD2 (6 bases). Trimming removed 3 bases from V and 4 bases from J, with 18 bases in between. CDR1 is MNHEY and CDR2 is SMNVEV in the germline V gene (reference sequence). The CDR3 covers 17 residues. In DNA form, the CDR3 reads TGTGCCAGCAGTTTTAAGGTCAGGACTACCATCACCGGGGAGCTGTTTTTT. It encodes CASSFKVRTTITGELFF.

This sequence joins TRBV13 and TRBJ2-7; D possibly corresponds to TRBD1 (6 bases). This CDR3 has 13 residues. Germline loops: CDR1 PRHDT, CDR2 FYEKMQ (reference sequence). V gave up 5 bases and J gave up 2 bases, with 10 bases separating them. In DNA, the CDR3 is TGTGCCAGCAGCCCCGGACAGACCTACGAGCAGTACTTC. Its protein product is CASSPGQTYEQYF.

CDR3 residues: CASSLPIGVAGVTGELFF. CDR3 nucleotide sequence: TGTGCCAGCAGCTTACCAATCGGGGTAGCGGGAGTTACCGGGGAGCTGTTTTTT. The chain uses TRBV11-2 and TRBJ2-2, with 9 bases aligning to TRBD2. CDR1 is SGHAT and CDR2 is FQNNGV in the germline V gene. The CDR3 extends over 18 amino acids. The trim removed 2 bases at V and 5 bases at J, leaving 12 bases unmatched.

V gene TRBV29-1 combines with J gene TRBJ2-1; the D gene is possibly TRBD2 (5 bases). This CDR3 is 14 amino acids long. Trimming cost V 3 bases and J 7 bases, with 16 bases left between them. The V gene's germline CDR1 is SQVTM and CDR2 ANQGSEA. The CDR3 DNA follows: TGCAGCGTTGAGGGTGGTGAGGGTACAAATGAGCAGTTCTTC. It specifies CSVEGGEGTNEQFF.

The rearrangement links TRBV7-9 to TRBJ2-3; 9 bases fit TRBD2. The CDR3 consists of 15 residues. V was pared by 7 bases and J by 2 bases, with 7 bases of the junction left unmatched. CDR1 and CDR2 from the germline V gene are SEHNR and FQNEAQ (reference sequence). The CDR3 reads CASTVLAGNTDTQYF. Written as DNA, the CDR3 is TGTGCCAGCACCGTGCTAGCGGGGAACACAGATACGCAGTATTTT.

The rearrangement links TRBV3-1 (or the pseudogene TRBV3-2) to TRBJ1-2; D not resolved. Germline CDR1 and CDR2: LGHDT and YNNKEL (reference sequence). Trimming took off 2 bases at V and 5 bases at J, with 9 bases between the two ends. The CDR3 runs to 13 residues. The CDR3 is CASSQLASYGYTF. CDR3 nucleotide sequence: TGTGCCAGCAGCCAACTAGCGTCATATGGCTACACCTTC.

CDR3 nucleotides: TGTGCCAGTAGTATAGGACTCAAAGATAGCAATCAGCCCCAGCATTTT. Its protein product is CASSIGLKDSNQPQHF. The V call is TRBV19, the J call TRBJ1-5; D gene ambiguous. Per germline, CDR1 LNHDA and CDR2 SQIVND (reference sequence). The CDR3 contains 16 residues. Trimming took off 1 base at V and 0 bases at J, with 10 bases between the two ends.

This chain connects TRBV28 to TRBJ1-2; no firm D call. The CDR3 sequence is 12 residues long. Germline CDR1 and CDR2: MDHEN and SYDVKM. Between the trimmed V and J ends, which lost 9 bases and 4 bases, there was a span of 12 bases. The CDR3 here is CASSVGSYGYTF. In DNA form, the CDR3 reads TGTGCCAGTTCCGTAGGGAGCTATGGCTACACCTTC.

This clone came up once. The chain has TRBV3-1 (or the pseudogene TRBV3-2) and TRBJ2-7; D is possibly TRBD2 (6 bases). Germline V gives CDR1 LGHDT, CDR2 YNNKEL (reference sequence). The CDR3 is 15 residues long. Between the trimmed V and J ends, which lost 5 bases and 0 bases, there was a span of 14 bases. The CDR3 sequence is CASSANSGSSYEQYF. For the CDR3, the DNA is TGTGCCAGCAGCGCAAATAGCGGAAGCTCCTACGAGCAGTACTTC.

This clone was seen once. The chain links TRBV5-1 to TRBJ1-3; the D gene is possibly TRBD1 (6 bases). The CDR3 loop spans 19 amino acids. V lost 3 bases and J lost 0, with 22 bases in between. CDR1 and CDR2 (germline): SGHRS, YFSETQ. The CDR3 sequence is CASSSTFRDKQISGNTIYF. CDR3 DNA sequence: TGCGCCAGCAGCTCCACTTTCCGGGACAAGCAAATCTCTGGAAACACCATATATTTT.

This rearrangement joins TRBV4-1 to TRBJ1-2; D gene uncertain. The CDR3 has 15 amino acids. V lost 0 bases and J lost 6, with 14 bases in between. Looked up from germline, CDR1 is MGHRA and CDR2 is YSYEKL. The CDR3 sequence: CASSQEKATTNGYTF. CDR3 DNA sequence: TGCGCCAGCAGCCAAGAAAAGGCCACTACTAATGGCTACACCTTC.

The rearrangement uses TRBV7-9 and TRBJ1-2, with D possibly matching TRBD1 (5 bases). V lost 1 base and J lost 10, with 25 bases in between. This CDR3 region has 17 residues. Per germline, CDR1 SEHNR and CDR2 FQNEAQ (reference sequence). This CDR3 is CASSLETGRAPILVYTF. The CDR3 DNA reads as TGTGCCAGCAGCTTAGAAACAGGACGGGCACCAATATTGGTCTACACCTTC.

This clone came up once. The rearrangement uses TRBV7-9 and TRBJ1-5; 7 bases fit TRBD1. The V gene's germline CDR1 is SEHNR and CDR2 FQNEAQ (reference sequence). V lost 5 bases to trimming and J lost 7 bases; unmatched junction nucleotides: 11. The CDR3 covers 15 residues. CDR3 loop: CASSREAGGGQPQHF. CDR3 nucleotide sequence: TGTGCCAGCAGCCGGGAAGCAGGGGGTGGGCAGCCCCAGCATTTT.

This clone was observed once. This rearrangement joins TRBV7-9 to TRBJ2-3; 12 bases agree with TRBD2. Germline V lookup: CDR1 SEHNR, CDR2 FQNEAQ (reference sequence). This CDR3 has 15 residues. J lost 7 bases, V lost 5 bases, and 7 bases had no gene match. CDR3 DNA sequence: TGTGCCAGCAGCCTGCTAGCGGGGGGGGCCAATACGCAGTATTTT. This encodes CASSLLAGGANTQYF.

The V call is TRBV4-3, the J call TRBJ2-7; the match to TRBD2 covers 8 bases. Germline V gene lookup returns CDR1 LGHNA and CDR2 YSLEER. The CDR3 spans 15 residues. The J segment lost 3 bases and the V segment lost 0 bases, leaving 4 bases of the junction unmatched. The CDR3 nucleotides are TGCGCCAGCAGCCAAGAGGGACTAGACTACTACGAGCAGTACTTC. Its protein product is CASSQEGLDYYEQYF.

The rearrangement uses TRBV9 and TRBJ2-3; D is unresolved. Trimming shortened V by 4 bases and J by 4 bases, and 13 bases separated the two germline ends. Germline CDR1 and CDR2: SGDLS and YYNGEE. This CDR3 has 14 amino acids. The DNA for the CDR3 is TGTGCCAGCAGCTTCCTTAAGCCCTCAGATACGCAGTATTTT. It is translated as CASSFLKPSDTQYF.

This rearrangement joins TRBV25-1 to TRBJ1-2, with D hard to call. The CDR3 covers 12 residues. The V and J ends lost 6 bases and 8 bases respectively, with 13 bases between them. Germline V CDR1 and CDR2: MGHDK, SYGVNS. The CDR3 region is CASRRALGGYTF. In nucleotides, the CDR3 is TGTGCCAGCAGAAGAGCGTTAGGAGGCTACACCTTC.

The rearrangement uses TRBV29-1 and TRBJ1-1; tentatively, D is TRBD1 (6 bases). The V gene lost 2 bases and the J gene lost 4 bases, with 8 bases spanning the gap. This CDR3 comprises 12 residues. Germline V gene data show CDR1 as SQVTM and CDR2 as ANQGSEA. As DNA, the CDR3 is TGCAGCGTTGAATTGGGGGCCACTGAAGCTTTCTTT. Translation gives CSVELGATEAFF.

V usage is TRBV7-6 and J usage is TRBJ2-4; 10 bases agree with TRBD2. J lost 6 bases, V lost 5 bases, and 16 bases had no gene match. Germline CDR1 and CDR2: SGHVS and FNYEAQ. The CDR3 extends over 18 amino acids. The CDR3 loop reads CASSPDRSGGAVSNIQYF. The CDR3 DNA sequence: TGTGCCAGCAGCCCCGATCGGAGCGGGGGGGCCGTCTCAAACATTCAGTACTTC. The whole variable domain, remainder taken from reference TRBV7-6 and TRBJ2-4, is GAGVSQSPRYKVTKRGQDVALRCDPISGHVSLYWYRQALGQGPEFLTYFNYEAQQDKSGLPNDRFSAERPEGSISTLTIQRTEQRDSAMYRCASSPDRSGGAVSNIQYFGAGTRLSVL.

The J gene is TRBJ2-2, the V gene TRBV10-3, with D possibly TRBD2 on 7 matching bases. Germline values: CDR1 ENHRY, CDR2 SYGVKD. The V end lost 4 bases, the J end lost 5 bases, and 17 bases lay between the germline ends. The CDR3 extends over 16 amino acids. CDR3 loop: CAISGRTGTKTGELFF. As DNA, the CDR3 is TGTGCCATCAGTGGTCGAACAGGGACTAAGACCGGGGAGCTGTTTTTT.

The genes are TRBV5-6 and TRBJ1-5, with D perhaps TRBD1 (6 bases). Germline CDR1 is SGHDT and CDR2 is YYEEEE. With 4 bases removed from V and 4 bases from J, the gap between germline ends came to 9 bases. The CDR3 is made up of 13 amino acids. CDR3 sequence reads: CASSQDRNQPQHF. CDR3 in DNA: TGTGCCAGCAGCCAAGACAGGAATCAGCCCCAGCATTTT.

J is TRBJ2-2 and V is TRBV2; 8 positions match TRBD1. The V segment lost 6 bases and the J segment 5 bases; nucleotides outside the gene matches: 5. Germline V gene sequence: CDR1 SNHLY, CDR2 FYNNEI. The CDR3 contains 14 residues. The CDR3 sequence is CASRKDRDTGELFF. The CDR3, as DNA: TGTGCCAGCAGGAAGGACAGGGATACCGGGGAGCTGTTTTTT.

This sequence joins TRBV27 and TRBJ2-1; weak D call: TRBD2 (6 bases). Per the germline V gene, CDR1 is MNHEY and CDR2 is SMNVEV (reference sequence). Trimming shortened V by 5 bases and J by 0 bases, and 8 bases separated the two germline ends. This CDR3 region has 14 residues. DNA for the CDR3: TGTGCCAGCAGTAAGGAGGGCTCCTACAATGAGCAGTTCTTC. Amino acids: CASSKEGSYNEQFF.